This TCR beta chain was documented in a study of blood T cell repertoires in COVID-19. V trimming: 4 bases; J trimming: 5 bases; junction bases outside the gene matches: 7. CDR3 length equals 14 residues. Germline CDR1 SGHNT, CDR2 YYREEE (reference sequence). Sequencing used immunoSEQ multiplex PCR; TCRdb keeps in-frame clones, though not all of them. In the table there are about 46,000 clones, about 85% of which are singletons. Input material: PBMCs or T cells enriched from blood (not recorded which). The TCR comes from a woman in her forties or fifties who had recovered from COVID-19. The chain is built from TRBV5-4 and TRBJ1-2; 8 bases fit TRBD1. The CDR3 DNA reads as TGTGCCAGCAGCCCGTGGGACAGGCCGTATGGCTACACCTTC. It encodes CASSPWDRPYGYTF.